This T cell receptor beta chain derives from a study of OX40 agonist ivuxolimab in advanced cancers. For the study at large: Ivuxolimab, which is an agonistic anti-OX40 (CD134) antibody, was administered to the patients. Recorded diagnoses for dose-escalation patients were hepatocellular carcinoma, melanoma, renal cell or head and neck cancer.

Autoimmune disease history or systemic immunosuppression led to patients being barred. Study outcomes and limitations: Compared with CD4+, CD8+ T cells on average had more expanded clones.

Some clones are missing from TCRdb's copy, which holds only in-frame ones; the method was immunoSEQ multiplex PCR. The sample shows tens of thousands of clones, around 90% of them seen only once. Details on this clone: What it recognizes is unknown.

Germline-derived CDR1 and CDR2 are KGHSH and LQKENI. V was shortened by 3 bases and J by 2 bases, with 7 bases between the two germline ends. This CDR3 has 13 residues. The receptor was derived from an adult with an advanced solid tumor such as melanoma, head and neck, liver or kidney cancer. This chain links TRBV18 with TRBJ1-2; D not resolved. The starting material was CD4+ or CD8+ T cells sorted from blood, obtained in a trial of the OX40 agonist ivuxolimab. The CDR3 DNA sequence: TGTGCCAGCTCACCGATCCGAAACTATGGCTACACCTTC. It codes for CASSPIRNYGYTF.